A single sample is the source of the 2 T cell receptor beta chains below, sequenced in a study of CD8+CD57+ T cells in acquired aplastic anemia. Sequencing involved patients with CD8+CD57+ cell expansion previously shown by flow cytometry. The template used for profiling TCR beta VDJ and CDR3 was genomic DNA. MiXCR, applied by TCRdb to the reads, yields one record per CDR3 protein. The sample includes under 200,000 distinct CDR3 sequences, around half seen only once; the top ten take 3.2%. Sequencing was done on a sample of sorted CD4+, CD8+, or CD8+CD57+ T cells (not recorded which) from PBMCs. These receptors all stem from a human donor with aplastic anemia.

The V gene is TRBV20-1, the J gene TRBJ1-1, with a tentative D call TRBD1 (6 bases). Per the germline V gene, CDR1 is DFQATT and CDR2 is SNEGSKA (reference sequence). Trimming removed 6 bases at V and 0 bases at J, with 17 bases between. The CDR3 spans 15 residues. CDR3 in amino acids: CSALGQTWLNTEAFF. The CDR3 DNA reads as TGCAGTGCGTTGGGACAAACTTGGTTGAACACTGAAGCTTTCTTT.

This clonotype was found many times. The rearrangement links TRBV25-1 to TRBJ1-1; D unresolved. The ends were cut back, 4 bases at V and 11 bases at J, with 14 bases in the middle. Germline CDR1 MGHDK, CDR2 SYGVNS. The CDR3 consists of 12 residues. For the CDR3, the DNA is TGTGCCAGCAGTGGCACAGCCGGTTGGGCTTTCTTT. Translation: CASSGTAGWAFF.